A selection of T cell receptor beta chains follows, all from one sample in a study of breast tumors, draining lymph nodes, adjacent tissues. TCRdb redid the calling of the multiplex PCR reads with MiXCR, one entry per CDR3 protein. The table includes approximately 190,000 distinct CDR3 sequences, approximately 31% detected once. The sequenced sample was axillary lymph node tissue. These receptors all come from a female donor with breast cancer. Some clones in this sample may be carry-over from other donors' samples. Each CDR3 is given with its conserved first and last residue. The order of the fields is V gene, J gene, CDR3 length, clone size, D gene, CDR3 DNA, CDR3 protein. The D gene is left open where the match is weak. Clone sizes are given selectively: once, few, many, or a class where the clone is expanded.

TRBV10-3	TRBJ2-1	15	many	TRBD2	TGTGCCATCAGTGAGTTTGGGGGAGGGAGAAATGAGCAGTTCTTC	CAISEFGGGRNEQFF
TRBV2	TRBJ2-1	13	many	NA	TGTGCCAGCAGTGAACAGATTAAGGCGGAGCAGTTCTTC	CASSEQIKAEQFF
TRBV5-5	TRBJ1-6	16	many	TRBD1	TGTGCCAGCAGCTTGGCGACGGGACAGGGAGTATCCCCCCTCCACTTT	CASSLATGQGVSPLHF
TRBV6-6	TRBJ2-5	13	few	NA	TGTGCCAGCAGTCGCCAGGGGCCAGAGACCCAGTACTTC	CASSRQGPETQYF
TRBV19	TRBJ2-7	14	large	NA	TGTGCCAGTAGTTTACTCGACAGGATACTTGAGCAGTACTTC	CASSLLDRILEQYF
TRBV29-1	TRBJ2-7	13	many	TRBD2	TGCAGCGGGGGGACTAGCGGGAGCCGCGAGCAGTACTTC	CSGGTSGSREQYF
TRBV20-1	TRBJ2-7	14	many	NA	TGCAGTGCTAGAGCCGCACAGGGTACGGGCGAGCAGTACTTC	CSARAAQGTGEQYF
TRBV19	TRBJ1-4	15	NA	TRBD1	TGTGCCAGTACAGGGGGTTTGGCAACTAATGAAAAGCTATTTTTT	CASTGGLATNEKLFF
TRBV2	TRBJ2-3	16	NA	TRBD1	TGTGCCAGCAACCTACAGGGGTCTCGGCGTGGAGATACGCAGTATTTT	CASNLQGSRRGDTQYF
TRBV10-3	TRBJ1-1	15	NA	NA	TGTGCCATCAGTGAGTCAGCGGGGAGTGGCACTGAAGCTTTCTTT	CAISESAGSGTEAFF
TRBV6-6	TRBJ1-4	14	many	NA	TGTGCCAGCAGTTACGTGACAGACAATGAAAAACTGTTTTTT	CASSYVTDNEKLFF
TRBV20-1	TRBJ2-3	16	NA	TRBD2	TGCAGTGCTAGAGAGGTTAGCGGGAGTGGCTACAATGAGCAGTATTTT	CSAREVSGSGYNEQYF
TRBV20-1	TRBJ2-2	12	many	NA	TGCAGTGCAAAGTCGGGTCCCGGGGAGCTGTTTTTT	CSAKSGPGELFF
TRBV19	TRBJ2-1	14	NA	TRBD1	TGTGCCAGTAGGGACAGGGGGCTGGGGAATGAGCAGTTCTTC	CASRDRGLGNEQFF
TRBV5-4	TRBJ2-2	15	many	NA	TGTGCCAGCAGCTTGGCCGGGGTGGGCACCGGGGAGCTGTTTTTT	CASSLAGVGTGELFF
TRBV15	TRBJ2-5	14	NA	NA	TGTGCCACCAGCAGAGGGGGTAGAATGGAGACCCAGTACTTC	CATSRGGRMETQYF
TRBV9	TRBJ2-3	16	many	TRBD2	TGTGCCAGCAGCCTAGCGGGGCCCTGGACCACAGATACGCAGTATTTT	CASSLAGPWTTDTQYF
TRBV7-9	TRBJ2-5	14	many	TRBD2	TGTGCCAGCAGCTTAACTAGCGGGAGAAAGACCCAGTACTTC	CASSLTSGRKTQYF
TRBV3-1	TRBJ1-5	14	many	NA	TGTGCCAGCAGCCTGCAGACGGGATCACAGCCCCAGCATTTT	CASSLQTGSQPQHF
TRBV11-2	TRBJ2-2	16	NA	TRBD2	TGTGCCAGCAGCCAAGTCTCTAGCGGGAGGGCCGGGGAGCTGTTTTTT	CASSQVSSGRAGELFF
TRBV15	TRBJ1-2	14	NA	TRBD1	TGTGCCACCAGCAGAGAAGGCAGGGGGCGAGGCTACACCTTC	CATSREGRGRGYTF
TRBV18	TRBJ2-2	16	NA	NA	TGTGCCAGCTCACCACGAAGAGACGCGGACACCGGGGAGCTGTTTTTT	CASSPRRDADTGELFF
TRBV5-5	TRBJ1-6	15	NA	TRBD1	TGTGCCAGCAGCTTGTCGACAGGGATTGGTTCACCCCTCCACTTT	CASSLSTGIGSPLHF
TRBV14	TRBJ2-3	15	once	NA	TGTGCCAGCAGCCTCATCCAGGGTAACACAGATACGCCGTATTTT	CASSLIQGNTDTPYF
TRBV19	TRBJ2-7	16	many	TRBD2	TGTGCCAGTAGTACGCCCTCGGCTAGCGGGAATTACGAGCAGTACTTC	CASSTPSASGNYEQYF
TRBV2	TRBJ1-1	14	NA	TRBD1	TGTGCCAGCAGTCCCGGGACAGGAGACCTTGAAGCTTTCTTT	CASSPGTGDLEAFF
TRBV18	TRBJ2-3	13	many	NA	TGTGCCAGCTCACCACCTTCGGCGGATACGCAGTATTTT	CASSPPSADTQYF
TRBV25-1	TRBJ1-5	12	NA	TRBD1	TGTGCTCCCGGGACAGGGGATCAGCCCCGGCATTTT	CAPGTGDQPRHF
TRBV5-1	TRBJ2-2	16	NA	TRBD2	TGTGCCAGCAGCTTGTCGGTCCGGGGGGACACCGGGGAGCTGTTTTTT	CASSLSVRGDTGELFF
TRBV30	TRBJ1-5	14	NA	TRBD1	TGTGCCTGGACCCCGGGACAGGACCTCGGGCCCCAGCATTTT	CAWTPGQDLGPQHF
TRBV7-3	TRBJ1-6	14	once	NA	TGTGCCAGCAGCTTAGGATACGGCAATTCACCCCTCCACTTT	CASSLGYGNSPLHF
TRBV15	TRBJ1-1	18	once	TRBD1	TGTGCCACCAGCAGTGCTTATGGACAGGGCGTGGGGGACACTGAAGCTTTCTTT	CATSSAYGQGVGDTEAFF
TRBV27	TRBJ1-2	13	once	NA	TGTGCCAGCAGTCCCCTCGCTAACTATGGCTACACCTTC	CASSPLANYGYTF
TRBV4-3	TRBJ2-3	15	many	NA	TGCGCCAGCAGCGCGGGACTTGAGGTTGGAAATACGCAGTATTTT	CASSAGLEVGNTQYF
TRBV30	TRBJ1-6	13	many	TRBD1	TGTGCCTGGTCTCGACAGGGGAACTCACCCCTCCACTTT	CAWSRQGNSPLHF
TRBV6-5	TRBJ1-2	16	many	NA	TGTGCCAGCAGTTACTCTCGACTCACCCAACGTTATGGCTACACCTTC	CASSYSRLTQRYGYTF
TRBV7-2	TRBJ2-7	14	many	NA	TGTGCCAGCAGCTCCACTCAGGGAGCCTACGAGCAGTACTTC	CASSSTQGAYEQYF
TRBV19	TRBJ1-4	17	NA	TRBD1	TGTGCCAGTAGTAGCCGGGACAGGGGGCGGATTAATGAAAAACTGTTTTTT	CASSSRDRGRINEKLFF
TRBV19	TRBJ2-5	13	NA	NA	TGTGCCAGTTCCTTAGCGGTGAGAGAGACCCAGTACTTC	CASSLAVRETQYF
TRBV3-1	TRBJ2-5	15	NA	NA	TGTCCCAGCAGCCTCTCGGACTGGGGAGGAGAGACCCAGTACTTC	CPSSLSDWGGETQYF